This TCR beta chain was retrieved from a study of sequential checkpoint blockade in melanoma (dated by TCRdb to between 2018 and 2020). With respect to the entire study: Using 1:1 randomization, the trial assigned patients either to first-line nivolumab followed by ipilimumab (arm A) or to ipilimumab followed by nivolumab (arm B). Maintenance nivolumab came after both trial sequences. DNA from around 96 pretreatment melanoma tumor samples was subjected to TCRbeta immunosequencing. For 20 to 25 patients, matched tumor biopsies were taken both before treatment and at week 13, after single-agent nivolumab (arm A) or ipilimumab (arm B). In around four fifths of the matched pre- and post-treatment tumor biopsy pairs, both biopsies came from the same lesion. Paper-wide results and their limitations: Larger, independent patient cohorts are needed to validate the response-prediction model that combines TCR metrics and mutation burden. Within-arm analyses of tumor T-cell fraction were constrained by small sample sizes and reduced statistical power. Tumor T-cell fraction and clonality were found to correlate with PD-L1 staining and CD8+ T-cell counts but not with mutational load. In the nivolumab-first arm (arm A), pretreatment tumor TIL clonality was associated with response (P = .04). Achieving clinical benefit was about 30 times more likely for patients whose tumor T-cell fraction and clonality increased by week 13.

TCRbeta CDR3 regions were immunosequenced from genomic DNA with the immunoSEQ Assay. Genomic DNA was amplified by bias-controlled multiplex PCR before high-throughput sequencing. The paper's data handling went like this. To quantify the absolute abundance of each unique TCRbeta CDR3 region, the sequences were collapsed and filtered. Clonality was defined as 1 minus Pielou's evenness and was calculated using productive rearrangements only. Tumor T-cell fraction was computed by normalizing TCRbeta template counts to usable DNA, estimated from several housekeeping genes. A previously published method was used to identify clones whose frequencies were significantly greater in on-treatment samples than in baseline samples. TCRdb re-hosts the immuneACCESS table, in-frame sequences only. Its copies lack some clones; in the studies checked, an unresolved V gene accounts for under half of them, and the cause for the rest is not known. For V, J and clone size, that table is used; D and trimming come from the DNA. Within this sample are several hundred clones, with about 25% of them counted one time only. 35% to 40% of the sample is in the top ten clones.

Taken with the paper, the label for treatment or condition translates to: randomized to nivolumab then ipilimumab (arm A) or the reverse (arm B). None of the trial patients had been given prior DNA-damaging chemotherapy. Samples came from patients with melanoma in CheckMate 064, a randomized, open-label phase II trial of sequential checkpoint blockade. Genomic DNA from formalin-fixed paraffin-embedded (FFPE) tissue samples served as the input for tumor TCR sequencing. This clone is labeled large (0.1 to 1%). Its antigen remains unidentified. The record has no base qualities; no much larger clone is one base away. V is shortened by 5 bases, J by 7 bases, and the region joining them spans 15 bases. The CDR3 has 14 amino acids, counting the end cysteine and phenylalanine. CDR3 DNA only is kept here, 42 bases in frame from base 1. Based on the germline V gene, the CDR1 and CDR2 sequences are SGHNT and YENEEA.

The input for sequencing was tumor tissue (inferred from file names), taken from a patient given nivolumab and ipilimumab in sequence. The TCR comes from a human donor with melanoma. The chain joins TRBV11-3 to TRBJ2-4; possibly the D gene is TRBD1, per 7 matching bases. The CDR3 region: CASSPSRGENIQYF. The nucleotide sequence reads TGTGCCAGCAGCCCCTCCAGGGGGGAGAACATTCAGTACTTC.